The 14 T cell receptor beta chains below were found in one sample sequenced in a study of cytomegalovirus exposure and HLA in healthy donors. PCR amplification relied on 60 Vbeta primers (plus 13 Jbeta primers). Sequencing used immunoSEQ multiplex PCR; TCRdb keeps in-frame clones, though not all of them. The sample shows around 130,000 clones, 81% of them seen only once. The sequencing input was PBMCs. These TCRs come from a man in his forties or fifties in good health and CMV-seronegative.

This clone has a single count. One end of the junction fails to match germline, which may point to a read error. The chain links TRBV18 to TRBJ2-3; 11 bases map to TRBD2. CDR3 size: 13 residues. Germline values: CDR1 KGHSH, CDR2 LQKENI. Written as DNA, the CDR3 is TGTGCCAGCTCACCTAATGTGGGACTAGCGGCCCGCTTT. It yields the protein CASSPNVGLAARF.

A single count supports this clone. The chain recombines TRBV19 with TRBJ2-1; maybe TRBD1 (6 bases). CDR3 length equals 14 residues. CDR1 and CDR2 from the germline V gene are LNHDA and SQIVND (reference sequence). V was pared by 3 bases and J by 5 bases, with 11 bases between. CDR3 nucleotides: TGTGCCAGTAGTATCCAGGGGTTTGACAATGAGCAGTTCTTC. It specifies CASSIQGFDNEQFF.

CDR3 DNA sequence: TGTGCCAGCAGTTCCCCGACTAGCCAGATCCCAGAGACCCAGTACTTC. Protein product: CASSSPTSQIPETQYF. The chain has TRBV28 and TRBJ2-5, with 7 bases lining up with TRBD2. The CDR3 is 16 amino acids. The germline V gene has CDR1 MDHEN and CDR2 SYDVKM. J gave up 4 bases and V 4 bases, and 12 bases lay outside the gene matches.

The chain links TRBV27 to TRBJ1-2; D is uncertain. The ends were cut back, 6 bases at V and 7 bases at J, with 15 bases in the middle. The CDR3 length is 13 residues. CDR1 and CDR2 (germline): MNHEY, SMNVEV (reference sequence). CDR3: CASSRRATGGYTF. The DNA for the CDR3 is TGTGCCAGCAGCCGCCGAGCCACGGGTGGCTACACCTTC.

The chain recombines TRBV30 with TRBJ1-2; no clear D. The CDR3 has 11 amino acids. Germline V CDR1 and CDR2: GTSNPN, SVGIG (reference sequence). With 2 bases removed from V and 7 bases from J, the gap between germline ends came to 8 bases. CDR3 nucleotide sequence: TGTGCCTGGAGTAGACTTGTTGGCTACACCTTC. Translating it yields CAWSRLVGYTF.

The V call is TRBV6-5, the J call TRBJ1-6; 9 nucleotides agree with TRBD1. The trim removed 5 bases at V and 10 bases at J, leaving 6 bases unmatched. Germline lookup yields CDR1 MNHEY and CDR2 SVGAGI. This CDR3 is 14 amino acids long. In nucleotides, the CDR3 is TGTGCCAGCAGTGGGGGACAGGGAACATCACCCCTCCACTTT. Amino acids: CASSGGQGTSPLHF.

The chain recombines TRBV5-1 with TRBJ1-1, with 7 bases that match TRBD1. With 4 bases clipped from V and 3 bases from J, the junction kept 6 bases outside the gene matches. The germline gives CDR1 SGHRS, CDR2 YFSETQ. The CDR3 has 14 amino acids. CDR3 bases: TGCGCCAGCAGCGAAAGGGACAGCGACACTGAAGCTTTCTTT. It codes for CASSERDSDTEAFF.

This chain uses TRBV19 with TRBJ2-1; 8 bases are shared with TRBD1. CDR1 LNHDA and CDR2 SQIVND come from the germline V gene (reference sequence). This CDR3 spans 18 amino acids. The J segment lost 8 bases and the V segment lost 7 bases, leaving 22 bases of the junction unmatched. The CDR3 region has the DNA TGTGCCAGTATGGGGGTCAGGGGGCGAGGGTACAATTTTGATGAGCAGTTCTTC. This encodes CASMGVRGRGYNFDEQFF.

The CDR3 bases are TGTGCCAGCAGCCTAGCGGGAGCGACCTACAATGAGCAGTTCTTC. This translates into CASSLAGATYNEQFF. The chain recombines TRBV11-2 with TRBJ2-1; TRBD2 matches 10 bases. The CDR3 contains 15 residues. Trimming took 5 bases from V and 2 from J; bases not matched to a gene: 3. CDR1 and CDR2 (germline): SGHAT, FQNNGV.

The chain uses TRBV4-1 and TRBJ2-7; the match to TRBD1 covers 11 bases. V gave up 0 bases and J gave up 4 bases; unmatched junction bases: 8. This CDR3 has 17 amino acids. CDR1 and CDR2 (germline): MGHRA, YSYEKL. CDR3: CASSQENTGTGGYEQYF. The DNA for the CDR3 is TGCGCCAGCAGCCAAGAAAACACCGGGACAGGGGGTTACGAGCAGTACTTC.

The CDR3 DNA follows: TGTGCCTGGAGTCCACAGGGGGGCGAGCAGTACTTC. It translates to CAWSPQGGEQYF. V and J are TRBV30 and TRBJ2-7, with 8 bases that match TRBD1. The germline CDR1 and CDR2 sequences are GTSNPN and SVGIG (reference sequence). The CDR3 extends over 12 amino acids. V lost 2 bases, J lost 6 bases, and 3 bases stayed unmatched.

This chain connects TRBV5-6 to TRBJ1-1; 8 nucleotides match TRBD1. V lost 4 bases to trimming and J lost 6 bases; unmatched junction nucleotides: 11. Germline lookup yields CDR1 SGHDT and CDR2 YYEEEE. The CDR3 is 15 amino acids. The CDR3: CASSPRQGSGAEAFF. For the CDR3, the DNA is TGTGCCAGCAGCCCTAGACAGGGGTCGGGGGCTGAAGCTTTCTTT.

This clone was found a few times. The chain links TRBV9 to TRBJ1-5; D might be TRBD1 (6 bases). The V end was cut by 4 bases, the J end by 5 bases, with 10 bases between. The CDR3 has 13 amino acids. Germline V lookup: CDR1 SGDLS, CDR2 YYNGEE. The CDR3 coding sequence is TGTGCCAGCAGCCGGACAGTGGATCAGCCCCAGCATTTT. Its protein is CASSRTVDQPQHF.

The chain is built from TRBV6-5 and TRBJ1-2; D is ambiguous. The CDR3 consists of 13 residues. V lost 2 bases, J lost 2 bases, and 6 bases lay in between. Germline V gene data show CDR1 as MNHEY and CDR2 as SVGAGI. CDR3 amino acids: CASSYLPNYGYTF. CDR3 DNA sequence: TGTGCCAGCAGTTACCTACCGAACTATGGCTACACCTTC.